This is a list of T cell receptor beta chains from one sample in a study of T cell clones after liver transplantation. Method: immunoSEQ multiplex PCR; TCRdb's copy keeps in-frame clones and lacks some. The sample has 20,000 to 25,000 clones; about 83% are singletons. This specimen consisted of CD8+ T cells from blood, obtained less than 70 months after liver transplant. Source of these receptors: a human patient who received a liver transplant. Part of the T cell pool may stem from the graft donor. The CDR3 runs from the conserved cysteine through the conserved F or W. Each record gives: D gene, V gene, clone size, J gene, CDR3 protein, CDR3 DNA. The D gene is left open where the match is weak. Rows may omit the clone size; those that give it use once, few, many or a size class.

d_gene: .
v_gene: TRBV5-1
abundance: .
j_gene: TRBJ2-3
CDR3aa: CASSLWSADTQYF
CDR3nt: TGCGCCAGCAGCCTTTGGAGCGCAGATACGCAGTATTTT

d_gene: .
v_gene: TRBV7-3
abundance: .
j_gene: TRBJ2-5
CDR3aa: CASSLGGGSQETQYF
CDR3nt: TGTGCCAGCAGCTTGGGTGGGGGGTCCCAAGAGACCCAGTACTTC

d_gene: .
v_gene: TRBV7-3
abundance: .
j_gene: TRBJ2-1
CDR3aa: CASSESDFYNEQFF
CDR3nt: TGTGCCAGCAGCGAATCAGACTTTTACAATGAGCAGTTCTTC

d_gene: .
v_gene: TRBV19
abundance: few
j_gene: TRBJ1-5
CDR3aa: CASSMARGFNQPQHF
CDR3nt: TGTGCCAGTAGTATGGCACGGGGCTTTAATCAGCCCCAGCATTTT

d_gene: .
v_gene: TRBV28
abundance: .
j_gene: TRBJ2-7
CDR3aa: CASTPLLGEAEQYF
CDR3nt: TGTGCCAGCACCCCTCTACTAGGGGAGGCCGAGCAGTACTTC

d_gene: .
v_gene: TRBV6-1
abundance: once
j_gene: TRBJ2-7
CDR3aa: CASSEVGTLSSYEQYF
CDR3nt: TGTGCCAGCAGTGAAGTTGGGACCTTGAGCTCCTACGAGCAGTACTTC

d_gene: .
v_gene: TRBV21-1
abundance: .
j_gene: TRBJ2-7
CDR3aa: CASSKVTVPTYEQYF
CDR3nt: TGTGCCAGCAGCAAAGTAACAGTTCCAACGTACGAGCAGTACTTC

d_gene: .
v_gene: TRBV19
abundance: .
j_gene: TRBJ2-7
CDR3aa: CASSIGGGSYEQYF
CDR3nt: TGTGCCAGTAGTATAGGGGGCGGCTCCTACGAGCAGTACTTC

d_gene: TRBD1
v_gene: TRBV4-1
abundance: .
j_gene: TRBJ1-2
CDR3aa: CASSPGTALLYGYTF
CDR3nt: TGCGCCAGCAGCCCCGGGACAGCGTTACTCTATGGCTACACCTTC

d_gene: .
v_gene: TRBV9
abundance: .
j_gene: TRBJ2-2
CDR3aa: CASSFSTGELFF
CDR3nt: TGTGCCAGCAGCTTTAGCACCGGGGAGCTGTTTTTT

d_gene: .
v_gene: TRBV13
abundance: .
j_gene: TRBJ2-3
CDR3aa: CASTLAKDTQYF
CDR3nt: TGTGCCAGCACGCTAGCAAAAGATACGCAGTATTTT

d_gene: .
v_gene: TRBV21-1
abundance: .
j_gene: TRBJ2-5
CDR3aa: CASTLTETGFDQETQYF
CDR3nt: TGTGCCAGCACCCTAACCGAGACAGGATTCGACCAAGAGACCCAGTACTTC

d_gene: .
v_gene: TRBV6-5
abundance: .
j_gene: TRBJ2-1
CDR3aa: CASSLAGQDEQFF
CDR3nt: TGTGCCAGCAGTTTGGCGGGGCAGGATGAGCAGTTCTTC

d_gene: .
v_gene: TRBV6-5
abundance: .
j_gene: TRBJ1-5
CDR3aa: CASSYSMGNQPQHF
CDR3nt: TGTGCCAGCAGTTACTCGATGGGTAATCAGCCCCAGCATTTT

d_gene: .
v_gene: TRBV4-1
abundance: few
j_gene: TRBJ1-1
CDR3aa: CASSQGLKGPSMNTEAFF
CDR3nt: TGCGCCAGCAGCCAAGGGTTAAAGGGGCCATCCATGAACACTGAAGCTTTCTTT